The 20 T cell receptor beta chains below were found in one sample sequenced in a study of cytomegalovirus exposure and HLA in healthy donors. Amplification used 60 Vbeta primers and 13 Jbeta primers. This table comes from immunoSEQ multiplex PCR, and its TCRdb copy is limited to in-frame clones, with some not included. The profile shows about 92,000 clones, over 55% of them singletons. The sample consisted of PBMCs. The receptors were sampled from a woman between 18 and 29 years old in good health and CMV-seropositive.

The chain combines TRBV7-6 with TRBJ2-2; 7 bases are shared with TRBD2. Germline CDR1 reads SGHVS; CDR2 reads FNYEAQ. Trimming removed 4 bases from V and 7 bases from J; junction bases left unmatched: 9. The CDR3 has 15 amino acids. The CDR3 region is CASSSRRELGGELFF. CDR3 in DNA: TGTGCCAGCAGCTCCCGGCGGGAGTTAGGCGGGGAGCTGTTTTTT.

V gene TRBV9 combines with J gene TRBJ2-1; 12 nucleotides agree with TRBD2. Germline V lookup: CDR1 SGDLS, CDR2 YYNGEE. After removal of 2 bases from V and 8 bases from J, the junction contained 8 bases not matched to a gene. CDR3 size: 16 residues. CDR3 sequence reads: CASSVSSGRVFDEQFF. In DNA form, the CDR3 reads TGTGCCAGCAGCGTTTCTAGCGGGAGGGTTTTTGATGAGCAGTTCTTC.

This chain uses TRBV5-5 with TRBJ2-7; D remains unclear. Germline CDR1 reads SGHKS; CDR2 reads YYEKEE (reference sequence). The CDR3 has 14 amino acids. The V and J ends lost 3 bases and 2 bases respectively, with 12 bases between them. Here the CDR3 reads CASSSSDGAYEQYF. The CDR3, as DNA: TGTGCCAGCAGCTCGAGCGACGGAGCCTACGAGCAGTACTTC.

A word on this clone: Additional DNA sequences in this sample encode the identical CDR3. CDR3 protein: CASSQGLATSTDTQYF. CDR3 coding DNA: TGCGCCAGCAGCCAAGGACTAGCTACCAGCACAGATACGCAGTATTTT. The chain combines TRBV5-1 with TRBJ2-3, with TRBD2 matching 8 bases. With 4 bases clipped from V and 0 bases from J, the junction kept 7 bases outside the gene matches. The CDR3 contains 16 residues. Germline values: CDR1 SGHRS, CDR2 YFSETQ.

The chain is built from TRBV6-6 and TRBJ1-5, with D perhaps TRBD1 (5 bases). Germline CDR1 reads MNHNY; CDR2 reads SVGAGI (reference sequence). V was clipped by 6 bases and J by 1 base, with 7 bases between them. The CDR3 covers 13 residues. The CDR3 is CASRQDSNQPQHF. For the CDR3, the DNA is TGTGCCAGCAGACAGGACAGCAATCAGCCCCAGCATTTT.

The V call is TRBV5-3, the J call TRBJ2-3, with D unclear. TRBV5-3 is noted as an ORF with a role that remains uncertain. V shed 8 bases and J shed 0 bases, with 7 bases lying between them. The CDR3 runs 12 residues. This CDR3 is CASARSTDTQYF. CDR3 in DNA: TGTGCCAGTGCGAGGAGCACAGATACGCAGTATTTT.

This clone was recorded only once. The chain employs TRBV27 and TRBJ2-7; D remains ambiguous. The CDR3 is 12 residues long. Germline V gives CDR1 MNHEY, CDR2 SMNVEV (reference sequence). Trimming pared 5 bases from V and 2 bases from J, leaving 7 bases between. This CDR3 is CASSPGTYEQYF. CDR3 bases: TGTGCCAGCAGTCCAGGAACCTACGAGCAGTACTTC.

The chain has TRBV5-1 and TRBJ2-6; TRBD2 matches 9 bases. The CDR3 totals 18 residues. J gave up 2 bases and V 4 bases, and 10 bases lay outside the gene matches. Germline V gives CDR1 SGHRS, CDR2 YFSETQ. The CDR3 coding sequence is TGCGCCAGCAGCCCCGAGGTAGCGGGAGTCGCTGGGGCCAACGTCCTGACTTTC. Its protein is CASSPEVAGVAGANVLTF.

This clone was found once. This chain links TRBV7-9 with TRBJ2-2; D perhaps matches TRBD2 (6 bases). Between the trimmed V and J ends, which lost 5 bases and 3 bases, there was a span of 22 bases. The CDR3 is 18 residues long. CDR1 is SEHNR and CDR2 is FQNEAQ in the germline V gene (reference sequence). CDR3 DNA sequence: TGTGCCAGCAGCGCAATCCTCAGCGGGTTTAGTCACACCGGGGAGCTGTTTTTT. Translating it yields CASSAILSGFSHTGELFF.

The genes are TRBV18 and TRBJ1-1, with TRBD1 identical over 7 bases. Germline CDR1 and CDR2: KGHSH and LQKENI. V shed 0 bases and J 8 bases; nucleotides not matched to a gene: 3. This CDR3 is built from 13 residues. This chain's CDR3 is CASSPPGTEEAFF. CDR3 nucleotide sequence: TGTGCCAGCTCACCACCTGGGACAGAAGAAGCTTTCTTT. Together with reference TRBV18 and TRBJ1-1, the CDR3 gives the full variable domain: NAGVMQNPRHLVRRRGQEARLRCSPMKGHSHVYWYRQLPEEGLKFMVYLQKENIIDESGMPKERFSAEFPKEGPSILRIQQVVRGDSAAYFCASSPPGTEEAFFGQGTRLTVV.

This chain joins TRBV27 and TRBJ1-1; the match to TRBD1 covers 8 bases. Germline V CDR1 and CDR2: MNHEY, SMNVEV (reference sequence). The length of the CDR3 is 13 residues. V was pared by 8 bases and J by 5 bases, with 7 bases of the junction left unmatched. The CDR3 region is CASRNTGGTEAFF. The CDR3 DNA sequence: TGTGCCAGCCGCAATACAGGGGGTACTGAAGCTTTCTTT.

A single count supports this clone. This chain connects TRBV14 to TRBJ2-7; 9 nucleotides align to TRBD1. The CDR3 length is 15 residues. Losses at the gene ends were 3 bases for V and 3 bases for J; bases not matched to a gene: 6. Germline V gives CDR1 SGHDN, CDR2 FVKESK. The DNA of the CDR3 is TGTGCCAGCAGCCAGTTAGGGACAGGGAACTACGAGCAGTACTTC. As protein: CASSQLGTGNYEQYF.

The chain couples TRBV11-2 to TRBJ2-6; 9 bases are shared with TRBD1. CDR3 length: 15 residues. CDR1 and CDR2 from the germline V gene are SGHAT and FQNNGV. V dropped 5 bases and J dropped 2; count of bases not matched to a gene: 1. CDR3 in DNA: TGTGCCAGCAGCCGACAGGGGGCTGGGGCCAACGTCCTGACTTTC. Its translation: CASSRQGAGANVLTF.

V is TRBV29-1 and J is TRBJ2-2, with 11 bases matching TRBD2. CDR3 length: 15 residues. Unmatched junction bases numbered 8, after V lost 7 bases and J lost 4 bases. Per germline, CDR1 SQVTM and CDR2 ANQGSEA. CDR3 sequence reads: CSGTSGSGGTGELFF. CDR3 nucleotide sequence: TGCAGCGGCACTAGCGGGAGCGGTGGCACCGGGGAGCTGTTTTTT.

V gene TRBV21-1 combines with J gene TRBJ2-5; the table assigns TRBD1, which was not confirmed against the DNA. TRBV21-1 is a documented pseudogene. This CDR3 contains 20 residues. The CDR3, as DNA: TGTGCCAGCAGCAAAAGGCCCCGAAGGACAGGGACCCCGGGTGAAGAGACCCAGTACTTC. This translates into CASSKRPRRTGTPGEETQYF.

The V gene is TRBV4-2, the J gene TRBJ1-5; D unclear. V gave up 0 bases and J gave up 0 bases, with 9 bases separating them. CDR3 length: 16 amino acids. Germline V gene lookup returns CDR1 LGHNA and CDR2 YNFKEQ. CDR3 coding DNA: TGTGCCAGCAGCCAAGATCCGCAGTATAGCAATCAGCCCCAGCATTTT. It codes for CASSQDPQYSNQPQHF.

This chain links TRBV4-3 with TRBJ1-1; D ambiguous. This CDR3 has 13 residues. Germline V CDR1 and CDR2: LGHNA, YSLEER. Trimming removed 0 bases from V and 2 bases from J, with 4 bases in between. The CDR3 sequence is CASSQERNTEAFF. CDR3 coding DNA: TGCGCCAGCAGCCAAGAGAGAAACACTGAAGCTTTCTTT.

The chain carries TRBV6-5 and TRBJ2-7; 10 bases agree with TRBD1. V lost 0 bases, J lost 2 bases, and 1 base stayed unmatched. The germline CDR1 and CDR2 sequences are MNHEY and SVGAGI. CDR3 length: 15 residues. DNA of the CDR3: TGTGCCAGCAGTTACTCGGGACAGGGGACCTACGAGCAGTACTTC. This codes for CASSYSGQGTYEQYF.

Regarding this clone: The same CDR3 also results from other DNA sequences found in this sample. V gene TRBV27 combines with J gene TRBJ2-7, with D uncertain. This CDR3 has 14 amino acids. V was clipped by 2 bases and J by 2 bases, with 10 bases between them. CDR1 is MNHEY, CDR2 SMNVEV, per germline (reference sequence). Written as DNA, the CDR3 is TGTGCCAGCAGTTTAGGCCGAGGCCCCTACGAGCAGTACTTC. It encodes CASSLGRGPYEQYF.

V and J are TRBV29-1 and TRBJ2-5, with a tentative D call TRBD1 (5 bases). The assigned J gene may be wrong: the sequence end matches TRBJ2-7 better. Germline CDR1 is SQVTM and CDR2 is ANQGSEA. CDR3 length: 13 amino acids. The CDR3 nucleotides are TGCAGCGTTGCTACAGGTCCGGCCTACGAGCAGTACTTC. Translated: CSVATGPAYEQYF.